This T cell receptor beta chain was identified during a study of T cell responses to AZD1222 COVID-19 vaccine. Notes on the study in general: Increased Spike-specific TCR breadth and depth were observed after two AZD1222 doses. At 160-218 and 743-854, vaccine-associated CD4 TCRs were dominant, and they spanned spike.

The germline V and J ends were trimmed by 0 bases and 8 bases, with 10 bases remaining between them. CDR3 length: 13 amino acids. Per germline, CDR1 SGHDN and CDR2 FVKESK. About this clone: Its antigen is currently unknown.

The protocol was immunoSEQ multiplex PCR, while the TCRdb copy is restricted to in-frame clones and leaves out a portion. The repertoire holds roughly 120,000 clones, around 89% seen once, with 6% to 8.5% in the top ten. Second doses at about 4 or about 12 weeks were pooled. The source of this sequence is an adult who received the AZD1222 COVID-19 vaccine. Sequencing used peripheral blood, obtained 28 days after the second AZD1222 dose. The V call is TRBV14, the J call TRBJ1-1; D not certain. CDR3 in amino acids: CASSQDRWTEAFF. CDR3 DNA sequence: TGTGCCAGCAGCCAAGATCGTTGGACGGAAGCTTTCTTT.